The 20 T cell receptor beta chains given below trace back to one sample, sequenced in a study of T cell responses to AZD1222 COVID-19 vaccine. Method: immunoSEQ multiplex PCR; TCRdb's copy keeps in-frame clones and lacks some. The sample yields roughly 130,000 clones, 70% to 90% seen once. Sequenced here: peripheral blood, sampled on day 0 of AZD1222 vaccination. These receptors were taken from an adult in good health.

This clone has a single count. The chain recombines TRBV7-2 with TRBJ1-5, with 8 bases that match TRBD1. Germline CDR1 and CDR2: SGHTA and FQGNSA. Trimming took 0 bases from V and 4 from J; bases not matched to a gene: 5. CDR3 length equals 16 residues. The CDR3 sequence: CASSLATGTGNQPQHF. The CDR3 DNA sequence: TGTGCCAGCAGCTTAGCCACCGGGACAGGAAATCAGCCCCAGCATTTT.

CDR3 nucleotides: TGCAGCGTTCTCCGACAGAACACTGAAGCTTTCTTT. Its protein is CSVLRQNTEAFF. This chain joins TRBV29-1 and TRBJ1-1; D gene uncertain. Trimming pared 5 bases from V and 1 base from J, leaving 8 bases between. Germline V gene data show CDR1 as SQVTM and CDR2 as ANQGSEA. This CDR3 region has 12 residues.

DNA of the CDR3: TGCGCCAGCCAAAATTTGTGGCGGCAGAGGACACCTAGCGGGAGGGTTTTAAATACGCAGTATTTT. Translated: CASQNLWRQRTPSGRVLNTQYF. The gene calls are TRBV4-1 and TRBJ2-3, with 12 bases that match TRBD2. Losses at the gene ends were 8 bases for V and 7 bases for J; bases not matched to a gene: 31. CDR3 length: 22 amino acids. Germline CDR1 MGHRA, CDR2 YSYEKL.

The rearrangement uses TRBV11-3 and TRBJ2-5, with D unclear. Looked up from germline, CDR1 is SGHNT and CDR2 is YENEEA. Trimming removed 1 base from V and 1 base from J, with 13 bases in between. The CDR3 has 16 residues. CDR3 nucleotides: TGTGCCAGCAGCTTAGTGGGGAATTACCTCCAAGAGACCCAGTACTTC. Protein sequence: CASSLVGNYLQETQYF. The full variable domain, in which reference TRBV11-3 and TRBJ2-5 provide the parts outside the CDR3, is EAGVVQSPRYKIIEKKQPVAFWCNPISGHNTLYWYLQNLGQGPELLIRYENEEAVDDSQLPKDRFSAERLKGVDSTLKIQPAELGDSAVYLCASSLVGNYLQETQYFGPGTRLLVL.

This sequence joins TRBV13 and TRBJ2-5; TRBD2 matches at 9 bases. CDR3 length equals 15 residues. Germline V gene data show CDR1 as PRHDT and CDR2 as FYEKMQ (reference sequence). The V and J ends lost 5 bases and 3 bases, in that order; junction bases with no gene match: 7. The CDR3 loop is CASSRPTSGKETQYF. CDR3 nucleotides: TGTGCCAGCAGCCGACCGACTAGCGGCAAAGAGACCCAGTACTTC.

This clone appeared once. The DNA of the CDR3 is TGCGCCAGCAGCCAAGTAGCCCGGGGACAAGGAAACACCATATATTTT. This sequence encodes CASSQVARGQGNTIYF. V gene TRBV4-1 combines with J gene TRBJ1-3; D may be TRBD1 (6 bases). CDR3 length: 16 amino acids. V was clipped by 1 base and J by 4 bases, with 14 bases between them. CDR1 and CDR2 (germline): MGHRA, YSYEKL.

The chain links TRBV1 to TRBJ2-2; the D call TRBD2 from the table was never checked on the DNA. TRBV1 counts as a pseudogene. This CDR3 is 17 amino acids long. The chain's CDR3 is CTSSIASGAKNTGELFF. The DNA for the CDR3 is TGCACCAGCAGCATCGCTAGCGGGGCCAAGAACACCGGGGAGCTGTTTTTT.

This clone was seen a few times. The chain uses TRBV24-1 and TRBJ2-1, with 7 bases aligning to TRBD1. CDR3 size: 17 residues. Germline CDR1 KGHDR, CDR2 SFDVKD. Trimming removed 3 bases from V and 4 bases from J; junction bases left unmatched: 11. The CDR3, as DNA: TGTGCCACCAGTGATCCTATAGGGGGCGGTGCTTACAATGAGCAGTTCTTC. Its protein product is CATSDPIGGGAYNEQFF.

This rearrangement joins TRBV25-1 to TRBJ2-1; the D gene could be TRBD1 or TRBD2 (5 bases each). V was cut by 5 bases and J by 7 bases, with 15 bases left in between. The CDR3 has 14 residues. Germline CDR1 MGHDK, CDR2 SYGVNS. CDR3: CASSNRGRVNEQFF. Here the CDR3 DNA reads TGTGCCAGCAGTAATCGGGGCAGGGTGAATGAGCAGTTCTTC.

J is TRBJ2-7 and V is TRBV21-1; TRBD1, the table's D call, was not compared with the DNA. TRBV21-1 is labeled a pseudogene. The CDR3 loop spans 14 amino acids. The CDR3 spells CASRPTGGYSEQYF. The CDR3 region has the DNA TGTGCCAGCAGGCCGACAGGGGGGTACTCCGAGCAGTACTTC.

The V gene is TRBV7-3, the J gene TRBJ2-7; possible D gene TRBD2, 6 bases. This CDR3 is 15 amino acids long. The ends were cut back, 4 bases at V and 5 bases at J, with 18 bases in the middle. Germline V gene lookup returns CDR1 SGHTA and CDR2 FQGTGA. The CDR3: CASSSSSAPEHEQYF. The DNA of the CDR3 is TGTGCCAGCAGCTCCTCTAGCGCGCCCGAGCACGAGCAGTACTTC.

Only a few counts were recorded for this clone. The chain uses TRBV18 and TRBJ1-6; no firm D call. This CDR3 spans 14 amino acids. From germline, CDR1 is KGHSH and CDR2 LQKENI. The V end was cut by 2 bases, the J end by 9 bases, with 11 bases between. The CDR3 here is CASSPEGVLSPLHF. Here the CDR3 DNA reads TGTGCCAGCTCACCAGAAGGAGTCCTTTCACCCCTCCACTTT. The variable domain in full, with the rest retrieved from reference TRBV18 and TRBJ1-6, is NAGVMQNPRHLVRRRGQEARLRCSPMKGHSHVYWYRQLPEEGLKFMVYLQKENIIDESGMPKERFSAEFPKEGPSILRIQQVVRGDSAAYFCASSPEGVLSPLHFGNGTRLTVT.

This clone was observed a single time. The genes are TRBV30 and TRBJ1-1, with D possibly TRBD1 on 5 matching bases. V was cut by 3 bases and J by 4 bases, with 21 bases left in between. Germline assignment: CDR1 GTSNPN and CDR2 SVGIG (reference sequence). This CDR3 contains 16 residues. The CDR3 bases are TGTGCCTGGAGACCCCCGGGGGGGATTCTGGGCACTGAAGCTTTCTTT. Its protein is CAWRPPGGILGTEAFF.

The chain is built from TRBV6-5 and TRBJ2-7; TRBD1 matches at 7 bases. The germline gives CDR1 MNHEY, CDR2 SVGAGI. V dropped 4 bases and J dropped 0; count of bases not matched to a gene: 9. The CDR3 length is 16 residues. CDR3 DNA sequence: TGTGCCAGCAGTTTAACTACCGGGACAGTCTCCTACGAGCAGTACTTC. It translates to CASSLTTGTVSYEQYF.

The chain carries TRBV9 and TRBJ1-1, with D uncertain. Per germline, CDR1 SGDLS and CDR2 YYNGEE. V was clipped by 4 bases and J by 6 bases, with 10 bases between them. The CDR3 loop spans 12 amino acids. The CDR3 coding sequence is TGTGCCAGCAGCACCGGGGTGGCTGAAGCTTTCTTT. It encodes CASSTGVAEAFF.

This chain links TRBV12-3 or TRBV12-4 with TRBJ2-7; possibly TRBD1 for D (6 bases). V gave up 3 bases and J gave up 4 bases, with 10 bases separating them. There are 13 residues in the CDR3. In nucleotides, the CDR3 is TGTGCCAGCAGTTTCGGACAGACGTACGAGCAGTACTTC. Translation: CASSFGQTYEQYF.

CDR3 protein: CASRPQASGANVLTF. The CDR3, as DNA: TGTGCCAGCAGACCGCAGGCCTCTGGGGCCAACGTCCTGACTTTC. The gene calls are TRBV11-3 and TRBJ2-6; no clear D. Germline CDR1 is SGHNT and CDR2 is YENEEA. The CDR3 is made up of 15 amino acids. V was cut by 6 bases and J by 0 bases, with 9 bases left in between.

V is TRBV12-3 or TRBV12-4 and J is TRBJ2-5; D remains unclear. This CDR3 is 13 amino acids long. Trimming pared 4 bases from V and 0 bases from J, leaving 6 bases between. The CDR3 loop is CASSSVNQETQYF. The CDR3 DNA reads as TGTGCCAGCAGTTCAGTAAACCAAGAGACCCAGTACTTC.

The chain recombines TRBV4-3 with TRBJ2-2; 13 nucleotides match TRBD2. This CDR3 spans 15 amino acids. Germline CDR1 and CDR2: LGHNA and YSLEER. Trimming took 3 bases from V and 5 from J; bases not matched to a gene: 0. CDR3 nucleotide sequence: TGCGCCAGCAGCCAGGGACTAGCGGGAACCGGGGAGCTGTTTTTT. This encodes CASSQGLAGTGELFF.

This chain uses TRBV24-1 with TRBJ2-2; TRBD1 is a possible D gene (6 bases). Germline-derived CDR1 and CDR2 are KGHDR and SFDVKD. V was pared by 4 bases and J by 4 bases, with 12 bases between. CDR3 length equals 15 residues. Here the CDR3 reads CATSEDSRVTGELFF. The CDR3 nucleotides are TGTGCCACCAGTGAGGACAGCCGGGTCACCGGGGAGCTGTTTTTT.